Listed below are T cell receptor beta chains from one sample, sequenced in a study of vaccination and CD4 T cells after COVID-19. Their specific antigens are unknown. Using its own MiXCR run on the PCR reads, TCRdb lists one record per CDR3 protein. Among about 15,000 distinct CDR3 sequences listed, approximately 70% were seen once. Material: CD4+ T cells from blood, cultured in vitro. The receptor source for this set is a human donor who had recovered from COVID-19. The CDR3 runs from the conserved cysteine through the conserved F or W. A D gene is named only where the DNA matches it firmly. Clone size is shown for a subset of rows, as once, few, many or a class of expanded clone.

d_gene,v_gene,j_gene,abundance,CDR3nt,CDR3aa
TRBD2,TRBV27,TRBJ2-7,-,TGTGCCAGCAGGACTAGCGGGGCCCCCTCCTACGAGCAGTACTTC,CASRTSGAPSYEQYF
-,TRBV20-1,TRBJ1-5,-,TGCAGTGCTAGAGATCGAAAAACAGGAGATAATCAGCCCCAGCATTTT,CSARDRKTGDNQPQHF
-,TRBV21-1,TRBJ2-3,-,TGTGCCAGCAGCAAAGCCGGTCTTTTCACAGATACGCAGTATTTT,CASSKAGLFTDTQYF
-,TRBV7-7,TRBJ1-5,few,TGTGCTAGCAGCTTGGCGCTAAATCAGCCCCAGCATTTT,CASSLALNQPQHF
-,TRBV20-1,TRBJ1-6,-,TGCAGTGCTGGGACCCCGAGGGTTTCACCCCTCCACTTT,CSAGTPRVSPLHF
TRBD1,TRBV11-2,TRBJ2-1,once,TGTGCCAGCAGCTTTACGGCGTCGGGACAGGGGGCCCATGAGCAGTTCTTC,CASSFTASGQGAHEQFF
-,TRBV27,TRBJ1-5,-,TGTGCCAGCAGGGACAGACTCAATCAGCCCCAGCATTTT,CASRDRLNQPQHF
-,TRBV15,TRBJ2-3,-,TGTGCCACCAGCAGAACACCCGGATTAGCGGCTAGCACAGATACGCAGTATTTT,CATSRTPGLAASTDTQYF
-,TRBV7-2,TRBJ1-3,-,TGTGCCAGCAGCCCGAGATCGCCACAGGGACGTGGAAACACCATATATTTT,CASSPRSPQGRGNTIYF
TRBD1,TRBV6-5,TRBJ1-5,-,TGTGCCAGCAGTTACTCAGGGGGCGCAGGTAGCAATCAGCCCCAGCATTTT,CASSYSGGAGSNQPQHF
TRBD1,TRBV6-1,TRBJ1-2,-,TGTGCCACCACGCCAGCCTCAGGGGGAGGATACACCTTC,CATTPASGGGYTF
TRBD2,TRBV20-1,TRBJ2-5,-,TGCAGCCGGTCGGGAGGCCGGGAGACCCAGTACTTC,CSRSGGRETQYF
-,TRBV7-9,TRBJ1-4,-,TGTGCCAGCAGCTTGAACAGCTATAATGAAAAACTGTTTTTT,CASSLNSYNEKLFF
-,TRBV29-1,TRBJ2-3,-,TGCAGCGTTTCCGATACGCAGTATTTT,CSVSDTQYF
TRBD1,TRBV20-1,TRBJ1-5,-,TGCAGTGCTAGAGATGAGGGGGCCAGCAATCAGCCCCAGCATTTT,CSARDEGASNQPQHF
-,TRBV6-2/TRBV6-3,TRBJ1-5,-,TGTGCCAGCGGAGTAGTTGGCAATCAGCCCCAGCATTTT,CASGVVGNQPQHF
-,TRBV2,TRBJ1-5,-,TGTGCCAGCAGGAACAGGGCCTCTAGCAATCAGCCCCAGCATTTT,CASRNRASSNQPQHF
-,TRBV6-5,TRBJ1-5,-,TGTGCCAGCAGTTACTCGACGAGGGAGCCCCAGCATTTT,CASSYSTREPQHF
-,TRBV5-1,TRBJ2-6,-,TGCGCCAGCAGTCTCACGACGGTCTCTGGGGCCAACGTCCTGACTTTC,CASSLTTVSGANVLTF
-,TRBV19,TRBJ2-3,-,TGTGCCAGTAGTTGGGCCCCCAGGGCTACAGATACGCAGTATTTT,CASSWAPRATDTQYF
-,TRBV6-1,TRBJ1-6,few,TGTGCCAGCAGTCCCCGGGCCCTAAACTACTATAATTCACCCCTCCACTTT,CASSPRALNYYNSPLHF
TRBD1,TRBV20-1,TRBJ1-5,-,TGCAGTGCTAGAGTTGCGAACAGGGGCGCGAACGATCAGCCCCAGCATTTT,CSARVANRGANDQPQHF
TRBD1,TRBV28,TRBJ1-1,-,TGTGCCAGCAGTTACCTCGGGAACAGGGGATCTGAAGCTTTCTTT,CASSYLGNRGSEAFF
-,TRBV24-1,TRBJ1-5,-,TGTGCCACCAGTCAGGGTGATCACAATCAGCCCCAGCATTTT,CATSQGDHNQPQHF
-,TRBV6-2/TRBV6-3,TRBJ1-1,few,TGTGCCAGCAGTTATTTTGGCAGCGTAGCTTTCTTT,CASSYFGSVAFF
-,TRBV28,TRBJ1-5,-,TGTGCCAGCAGTTCCACGAATCAGCCCCAGCATTTT,CASSSTNQPQHF
-,TRBV6-1,TRBJ1-2,-,TGTGCCAGCAAAGGGGAAGGGTCCGCTAACTATGGCTACACCTTC,CASKGEGSANYGYTF
-,TRBV6-2/TRBV6-3,TRBJ1-5,once,TGTGCCAGCAGTTACTCCTGGGGGGGTCAGCCCCAGCATTTT,CASSYSWGGQPQHF
TRBD1,TRBV20-1,TRBJ2-3,-,TGCAGTGCCCCACAGGGGAAAGGGGAGCCAGATACGCAGTATTTT,CSAPQGKGEPDTQYF
-,TRBV27,TRBJ1-3,-,TGTGCCAAGGGAATGGGGGAGGGAAACACCATATATTTT,CAKGMGEGNTIYF
TRBD2,TRBV6-2/TRBV6-3,TRBJ2-7,-,TGTGCCAGCAGTTACTCGATGAAGCGGGAGGGACTCTACGAGCAGTACTTC,CASSYSMKREGLYEQYF
TRBD2,TRBV20-1,TRBJ2-5,-,TGCAGTGCTCAAACTAGCGCCCTAACGTACCAAGAGACCCAGTACTTC,CSAQTSALTYQETQYF
-,TRBV19,TRBJ1-5,-,TGTGCCAGTAGTCCGCGAGCCGGGACGGGGAATCAGCCCCAGCATTTT,CASSPRAGTGNQPQHF
-,TRBV19,TRBJ2-5,few,TGTGCCAGTAGTATTTGGACGAATAAACAAGAGACCCAGTACTTC,CASSIWTNKQETQYF
-,TRBV19,TRBJ1-5,-,TGTGCCAGTAGTATAGGCCAGGGGAATCAGCCCCAGCATTTT,CASSIGQGNQPQHF
-,TRBV20-1,TRBJ1-2,-,TGCAGTGCTAGACCGCAGAACTATGGCTACACCTTC,CSARPQNYGYTF
TRBD1,TRBV28,TRBJ1-5,-,TGTGCCAGCAGGTTGCAGGGGCAGGGGGGCAATCAGCCCCAGCATTTT,CASRLQGQGGNQPQHF
-,TRBV5-4,TRBJ2-1,-,TGTGCCAGCAGCTTGGGCACACTCCTTGGGAACAATGAGCAGTTCTTC,CASSLGTLLGNNEQFF
-,TRBV19,TRBJ1-5,-,TGTGCCAGTAGTATCTCGGCTCAGGCAAATCAGCCCCAGCATTTT,CASSISAQANQPQHF
-,TRBV18,TRBJ2-3,-,TGTGCCAGCTCACCCGGACTTTCCAGCACAGATACGCAGTATTTT,CASSPGLSSTDTQYF
-,TRBV20-1,TRBJ1-6,-,TGCAGTGCTAGAGCAAGTGTGTTAGAATCACCCCTCCACTTT,CSARASVLESPLHF
-,TRBV7-9,TRBJ1-2,few,TGTGCCAGCAGCTTGACGGGGGTTAACTATGGCTACACCTTC,CASSLTGVNYGYTF
-,TRBV30,TRBJ1-5,-,TGTGCCTGGAGTGTACAGAGCAATCAGCCCCAGCATTTT,CAWSVQSNQPQHF
-,TRBV20-1,TRBJ1-2,-,TGCAGTGCTAATTACAGTCCTTATGGCTACACCTTC,CSANYSPYGYTF
-,TRBV15,TRBJ1-6,few,TGTGCCACCACCAAAGGCCGGGGCTCCTATAATTCACCCCTCCACTTT,CATTKGRGSYNSPLHF
TRBD1,TRBV7-2,TRBJ1-1,-,TGTGCCAGCAGCGCCCGGACAGGGCTGATGCTCACTGAAGCTTTCTTT,CASSARTGLMLTEAFF
TRBD1,TRBV20-1,TRBJ1-5,-,TGCAGTGCTAGGCTACAGGGGGGAGACAATCAGCCCCAGCATTTT,CSARLQGGDNQPQHF
-,TRBV5-1,TRBJ2-5,-,TGCGCCAGCAGCTTGCTCACCGTTACCTCTCGGGAGACCCAGTACTTC,CASSLLTVTSRETQYF
TRBD1,TRBV20-1,TRBJ1-4,-,TGCAGTGCTACCCGGGACAGGGGGGTATTCGGGGAAAAACTGTTTTTT,CSATRDRGVFGEKLFF
TRBD2,TRBV20-1,TRBJ2-1,few,TGCAGTGCTATGACTAGCGCTCGGGGGGACAATGAGCAGTTCTTC,CSAMTSARGDNEQFF
-,TRBV27,TRBJ1-4,-,TGTGCCAGCAGTCAGTGGGGATCCGATGAAAAACTGTTTTTT,CASSQWGSDEKLFF
-,TRBV28,TRBJ1-6,-,TGTGCCAGCAGTTCATCCCTGGACAGAACCGGCGGGACCTATAATTCACCCCTCCACTTT,CASSSSLDRTGGTYNSPLHF
TRBD1,TRBV20-1,TRBJ1-5,few,TGCAATGCTAGCAACAGGGGGGGCAATCAGCCCCAGCATTTT,CNASNRGGNQPQHF
-,TRBV24-1,TRBJ2-7,-,TGTGCCACCAGTGGGGGGTCCTACGAGCAGTACTTC,CATSGGSYEQYF
TRBD1,TRBV20-1,TRBJ2-2,-,TGCAGTGCCACCAGGGGGCCGAGCGGGGAGCTGTTTTTT,CSATRGPSGELFF